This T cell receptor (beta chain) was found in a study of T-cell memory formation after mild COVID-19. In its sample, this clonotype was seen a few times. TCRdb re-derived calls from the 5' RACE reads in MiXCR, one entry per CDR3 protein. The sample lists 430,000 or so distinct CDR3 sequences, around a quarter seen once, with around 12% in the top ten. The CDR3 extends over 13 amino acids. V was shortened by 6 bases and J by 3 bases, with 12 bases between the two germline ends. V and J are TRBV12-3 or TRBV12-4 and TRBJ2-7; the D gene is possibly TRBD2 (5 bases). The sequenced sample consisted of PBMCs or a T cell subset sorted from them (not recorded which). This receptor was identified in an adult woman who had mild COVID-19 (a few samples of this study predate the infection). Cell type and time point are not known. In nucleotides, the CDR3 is TGTGCCAGCAGAGTTTCTAGCATCTACGAGCAGTACTTC. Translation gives CASRVSSIYEQYF.